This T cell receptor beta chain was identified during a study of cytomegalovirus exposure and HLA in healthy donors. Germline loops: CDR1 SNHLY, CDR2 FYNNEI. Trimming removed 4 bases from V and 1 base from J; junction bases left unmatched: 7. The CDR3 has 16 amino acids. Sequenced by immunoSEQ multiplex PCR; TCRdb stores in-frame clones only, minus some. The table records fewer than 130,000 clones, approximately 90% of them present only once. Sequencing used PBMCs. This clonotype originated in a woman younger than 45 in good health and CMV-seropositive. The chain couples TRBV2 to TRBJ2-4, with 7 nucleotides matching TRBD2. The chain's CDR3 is CASSGQGGLAKNIQYF. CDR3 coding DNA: TGTGCCAGCAGTGGTCAGGGAGGGTTGGCCAAAAACATTCAGTACTTC.